This T cell receptor (beta chain) is from a study of CD8+ T cells in alopecia areata listed by TCRdb under 2018. Context from the whole study: Treated patients were enrolled in an open-label pilot trial of oral tofacitinib at 5 to 10 mg twice daily for moderate-to-severe alopecia areata. Tofacitinib was administered for 6 to 18 months, and 6 months of follow-up off drug were then conducted to assess delayed response and recurrence. The SALT score, which quantifies the percentage of affected scalp surface area, was used to measure disease severity in treated patients. High-throughput TCRbeta sequencing was used to examine T cell clonal expansion in alopecia areata in both the C3H/HeJ mouse model and human patients. Human TCRbeta sequencing covered scalp tissue and sorted CD4+ and CD8+ peripheral blood T cells from patchy and totalis/universalis alopecia areata patients and healthy controls. Tofacitinib-treated patients had biopsies at baseline and at 4 and 24 weeks of treatment, with a later scalp biopsy in several patients. Scalp clonality was compared among normal scalp (n=4), patchy alopecia areata scalp (n=8), and alopecia totalis/universalis scalp (n=8). RNA was extracted with the PAXgene miRNA kit for fixed scalp, the miRNeasy kit for PBMCs, and the RNeasy kit for mouse skin. immunoSEQ multiplex PCR using 35 Vbeta forward primers and 13 Jbeta reverse primers was used to amplify TCRbeta CDR3 regions.

Overall results and qualifications from the work: With tofacitinib, both scalp clonality and the number of expanded CD8+ clones among the top 100 scalp clones went down significantly. Compared with normal scalp, lesional scalp had higher clonality and more expanded CD8+ clones, particularly in alopecia totalis/universalis, a pattern that suggests antigenic drive. TCR sequences shared between patients were less clear than in mice, possibly partly because of HLA diversity in the patient population. Because the treated cohort was small and had only one nonresponder, larger studies are needed to examine links between baseline CD8+ expansion and response. Scalp TCR repertoire analysis is complicated because resident alphabeta T cells in normal human skin are also sequenced, whereas mouse skin is dominated by gammadelta T cells. Many expanded lesional clones were found to persist in scalp and blood during tofacitinib treatment, and relapse after treatment cessation may be partly explained by this persistence.

Details on this clone: Which antigen it targets is not known. One base away there is no much larger clone; base qualities are not given.

Library preparation was by the immunoSEQ multiplex PCR assay. To provide template for TCR sequencing, every sample had RNA extracted and reverse transcribed into cDNA. SuperScript III was used for first-strand cDNA synthesis, primed with a 2:1 mix of oligo-dT and random hexamers. Amplification bias was assessed with a synthetic immune receptor repertoire, and residual bias was removed computationally. On the authors' methods: Raw reads were preprocessed for error removal, and CDR3 was defined according to IMGT conventions as running from the conserved cysteine to phenylalanine. Clonality was calculated as 1 minus Shannon entropy normalized by log2 of the number of productive unique TCRs. Whether each scalp clone was CD4 or CD8 was inferred by checking scalp TCRbeta sequences against the CD4 and CD8 repertoires from sorted blood. TCRdb provides this immuneACCESS table in a form limited to in-frame rearrangements. Some clones are lacking; in checked studies, under half of them reflect an unresolved V gene, and why the rest are absent is not known. That table is the source of V, J and clone size, and D and trimming were worked out from the DNA. Here the sample has approximately 280,000 clones; 58% occur a single time. The ten largest clones take up more than 1.5% of the sample.

The time point label for this specimen denotes: about 25 weeks on oral tofacitinib. The treatment or condition label, as the study defines it: oral pan-JAK inhibitor, 5-10 mg twice daily. From alopecia areata patients, peripheral blood was collected along with lesional scalp punch biopsies. PBMCs were isolated by density centrifugation and stained for CD3, CD4 and CD8, and CD4+ and CD8+ T cells were sorted on a FACSAria. This clonotype was sampled from a human donor with alopecia areata. Sequencing used CD4+ T cells sorted from blood, obtained at week 24, from a patient treated with tofacitinib.

The sequenced DNA: TGTGCCAGCAGTGACTCGGGGCCGCGGAATGAGCAGTTCTTC. Protein translation: CASSDSGPRNEQFF. The V and J segments used are TRBV6-1 and TRBJ2-1; the D gene is perhaps TRBD1 or TRBD2, each of them matching over 5 bases. V is cut by 3 bases and J by 7 bases, and the space between the germline ends is 13 bases. The CDR3 numbers 14 residues from cysteine through phenylalanine. Here the CDR3 DNA is all that survives: 42 bases in frame from base 1. Reading the germline V gene gives CDR1 MNHNS and CDR2 SASEGT.